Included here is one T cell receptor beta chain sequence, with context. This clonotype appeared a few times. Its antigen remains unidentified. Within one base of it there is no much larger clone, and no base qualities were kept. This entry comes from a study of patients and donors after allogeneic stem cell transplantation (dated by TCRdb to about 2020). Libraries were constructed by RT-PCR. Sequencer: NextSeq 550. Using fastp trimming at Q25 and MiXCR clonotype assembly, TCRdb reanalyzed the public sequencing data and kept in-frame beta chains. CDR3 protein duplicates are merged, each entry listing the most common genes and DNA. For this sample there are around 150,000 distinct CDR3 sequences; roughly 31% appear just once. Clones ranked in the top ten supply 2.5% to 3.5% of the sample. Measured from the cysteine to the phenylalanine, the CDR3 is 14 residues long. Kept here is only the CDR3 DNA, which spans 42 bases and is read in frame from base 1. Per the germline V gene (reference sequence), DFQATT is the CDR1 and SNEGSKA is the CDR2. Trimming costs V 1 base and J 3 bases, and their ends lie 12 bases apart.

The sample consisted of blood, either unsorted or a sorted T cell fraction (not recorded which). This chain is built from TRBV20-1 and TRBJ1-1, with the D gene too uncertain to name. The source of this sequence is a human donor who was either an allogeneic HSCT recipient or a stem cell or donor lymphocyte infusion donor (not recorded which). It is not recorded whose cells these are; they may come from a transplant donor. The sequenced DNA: TGCAGTGCTAGAGTTCAGGAGCGGTACACTGAAGCTTTCTTT. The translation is CSARVQERYTEAFF.